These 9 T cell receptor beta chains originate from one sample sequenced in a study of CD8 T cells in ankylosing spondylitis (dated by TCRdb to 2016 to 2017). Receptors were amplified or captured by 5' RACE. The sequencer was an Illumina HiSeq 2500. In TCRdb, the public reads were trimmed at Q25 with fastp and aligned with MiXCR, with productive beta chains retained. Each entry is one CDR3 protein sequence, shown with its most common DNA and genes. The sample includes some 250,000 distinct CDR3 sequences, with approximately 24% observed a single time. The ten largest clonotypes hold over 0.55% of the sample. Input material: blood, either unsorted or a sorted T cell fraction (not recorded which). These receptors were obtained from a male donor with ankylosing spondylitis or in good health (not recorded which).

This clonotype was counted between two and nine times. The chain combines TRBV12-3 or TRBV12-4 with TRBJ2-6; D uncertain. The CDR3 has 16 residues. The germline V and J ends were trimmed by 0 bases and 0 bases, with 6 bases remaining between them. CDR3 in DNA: TGTGCCAGCAGTTTAGCTCCCTTCTCTGGGGCCAACGTCCTGACTTTC. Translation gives CASSLAPFSGANVLTF.

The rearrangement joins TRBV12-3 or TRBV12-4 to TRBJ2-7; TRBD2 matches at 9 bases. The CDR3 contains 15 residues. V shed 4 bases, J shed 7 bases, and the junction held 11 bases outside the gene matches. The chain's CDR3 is CASSSFSGGPGEQYF. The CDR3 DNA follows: TGTGCCAGCAGTTCTTTCAGCGGGGGGCCGGGAGAGCAGTACTTC.

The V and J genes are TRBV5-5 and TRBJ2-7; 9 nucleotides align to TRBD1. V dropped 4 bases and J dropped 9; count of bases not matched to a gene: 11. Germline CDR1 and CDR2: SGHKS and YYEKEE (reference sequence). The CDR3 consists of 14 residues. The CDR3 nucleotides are TGTGCCAGCAGCACCGGGACAGGGTCTTATGTGCAGTACTTC. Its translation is CASSTGTGSYVQYF.

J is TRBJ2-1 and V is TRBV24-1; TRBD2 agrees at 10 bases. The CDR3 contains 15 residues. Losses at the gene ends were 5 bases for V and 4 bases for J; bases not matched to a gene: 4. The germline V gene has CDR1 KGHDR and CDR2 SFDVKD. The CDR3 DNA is TGTGCCACCAGTGGTAGCGGGGGGAAATACAATGAGCAGTTCTTC. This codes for CATSGSGGKYNEQFF.

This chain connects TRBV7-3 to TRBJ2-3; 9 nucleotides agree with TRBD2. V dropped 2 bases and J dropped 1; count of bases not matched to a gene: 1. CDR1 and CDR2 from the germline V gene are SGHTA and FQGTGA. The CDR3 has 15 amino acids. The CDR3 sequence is CASSLLAGRTDTQYF. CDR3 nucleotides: TGTGCCAGCAGCTTACTAGCGGGGCGCACAGATACGCAGTATTTT.

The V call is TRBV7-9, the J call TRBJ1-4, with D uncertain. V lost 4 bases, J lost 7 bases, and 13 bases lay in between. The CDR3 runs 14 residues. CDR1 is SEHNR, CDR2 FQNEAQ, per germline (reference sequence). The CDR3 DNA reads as TGTGCCAGCAGCTCCTGGGTCGGCGGTGAAAAACTGTTTTTT. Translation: CASSSWVGGEKLFF.

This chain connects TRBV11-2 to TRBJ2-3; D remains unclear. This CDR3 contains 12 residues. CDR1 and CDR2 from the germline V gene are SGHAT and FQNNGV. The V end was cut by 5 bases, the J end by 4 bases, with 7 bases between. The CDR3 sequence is CASSPHSDTQYF. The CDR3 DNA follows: TGTGCCAGCAGCCCGCACTCAGATACGCAGTATTTT.

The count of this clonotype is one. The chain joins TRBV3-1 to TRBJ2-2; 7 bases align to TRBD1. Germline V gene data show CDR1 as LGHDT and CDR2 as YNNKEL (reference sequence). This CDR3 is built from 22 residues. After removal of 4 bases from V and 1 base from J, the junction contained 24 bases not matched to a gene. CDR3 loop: CASSPGFNDPGQKGGNTGELFF. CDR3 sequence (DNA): TGTGCCAGCAGCCCCGGATTCAACGACCCGGGACAGAAAGGGGGGAACACCGGGGAGCTGTTTTTT.

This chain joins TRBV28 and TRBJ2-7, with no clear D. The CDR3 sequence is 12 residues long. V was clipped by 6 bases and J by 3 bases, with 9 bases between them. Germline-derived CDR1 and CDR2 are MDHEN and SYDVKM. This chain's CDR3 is CASRSDGYEQYF. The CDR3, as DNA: TGTGCCAGCAGGTCCGACGGCTACGAGCAGTACTTC.